This T cell receptor (beta chain) was profiled in a study of blood T cells in healthy people across ages. Whole-study results and caveats: In older individuals, TCR beta diversity per million T cells was lower, falling roughly linearly with age.

Then a second PCR, running roughly 7 to 11 cycles, was carried out with a sample-barcoded 5' primer and a J-beta primer mix. TCRdb re-analysed the 5' RACE reads in MiXCR, keeping a single row per CDR3 protein. The table includes over a million distinct CDR3 sequences, more than 40% detected once. V lost 4 bases, J lost 6 bases, and 13 bases lay in between. This CDR3 region has 14 residues. The germline V gene has CDR1 ENHRY and CDR2 SYGVKD. This clonotype was seen a few times. Antigen unknown. This clonotype was sampled from a woman aged 55-70 years in good health. This chain joins TRBV10-3 and TRBJ2-1; TRBD2 might be the D (6 bases). The sample taken for sequencing was blood. CDR3 sequence reads: CAISGLGSSNEQFF. Written as DNA, the CDR3 is TGTGCCATCAGTGGACTAGGTAGCAGCAATGAGCAGTTCTTC.